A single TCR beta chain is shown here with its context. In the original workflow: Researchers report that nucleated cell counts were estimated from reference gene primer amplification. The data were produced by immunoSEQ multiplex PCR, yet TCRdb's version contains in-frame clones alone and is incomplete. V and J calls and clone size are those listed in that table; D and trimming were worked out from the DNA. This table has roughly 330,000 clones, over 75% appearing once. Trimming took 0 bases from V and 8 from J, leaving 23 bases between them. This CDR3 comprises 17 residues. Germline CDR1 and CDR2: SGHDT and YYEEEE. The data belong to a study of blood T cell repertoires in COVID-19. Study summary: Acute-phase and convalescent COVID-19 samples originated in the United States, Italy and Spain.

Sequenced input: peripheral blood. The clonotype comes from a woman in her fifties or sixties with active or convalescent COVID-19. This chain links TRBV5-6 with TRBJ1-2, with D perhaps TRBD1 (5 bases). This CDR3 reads CASSLELRSPGGRGYTF. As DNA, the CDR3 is TGTGCCAGCAGCTTGGAGCTTCGGTCGCCCGGGGGTAGGGGCTACACCTTC.